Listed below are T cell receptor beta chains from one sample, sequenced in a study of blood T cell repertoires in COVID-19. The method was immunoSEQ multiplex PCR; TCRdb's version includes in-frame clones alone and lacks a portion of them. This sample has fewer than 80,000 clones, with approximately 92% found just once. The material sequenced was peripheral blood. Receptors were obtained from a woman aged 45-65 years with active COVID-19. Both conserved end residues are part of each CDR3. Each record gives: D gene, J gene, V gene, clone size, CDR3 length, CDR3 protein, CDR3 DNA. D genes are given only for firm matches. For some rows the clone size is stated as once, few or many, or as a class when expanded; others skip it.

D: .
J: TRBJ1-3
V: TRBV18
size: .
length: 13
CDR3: CASTTTGEYTIYF
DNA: TGTGCCAGCACAACCACCGGGGAGTACACCATATATTTT

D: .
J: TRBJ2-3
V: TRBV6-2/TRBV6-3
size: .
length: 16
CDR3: CASSSPLEAGTDTQYF
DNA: TGTGCCAGCAGTTCGCCGCTAGAGGCAGGCACAGATACGCAGTATTTT

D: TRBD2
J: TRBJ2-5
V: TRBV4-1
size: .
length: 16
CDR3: CASSQEGTSGQETQYF
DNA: TGCGCCAGCAGCCAAGAGGGAACTAGCGGACAAGAGACCCAGTACTTC

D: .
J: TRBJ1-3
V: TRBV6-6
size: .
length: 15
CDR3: CASRRPVPPGNTIYF
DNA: TGTGCCAGCAGACGGCCGGTACCCCCAGGCAACACCATATATTTT

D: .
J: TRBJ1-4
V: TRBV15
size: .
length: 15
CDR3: CATSRARGGYEKLFF
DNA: TGTGCCACCAGCAGAGCCCGGGGAGGGTATGAAAAACTGTTTTTT

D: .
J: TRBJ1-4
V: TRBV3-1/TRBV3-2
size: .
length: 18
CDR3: CASSRNGALDPNYEKLFF
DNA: TGTGCCAGCAGCCGTAACGGCGCCCTAGATCCCAATTACGAAAAACTGTTTTTT

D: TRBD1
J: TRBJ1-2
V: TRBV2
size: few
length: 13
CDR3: CASRVDRVGGYTF
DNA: TGTGCCAGCAGGGTCGACAGGGTCGGTGGCTACACCTTC

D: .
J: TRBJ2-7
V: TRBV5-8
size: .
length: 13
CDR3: CASSLGLIYEQYF
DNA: TGTGCCAGCAGCTTGGGGCTTATCTACGAGCAGTACTTC

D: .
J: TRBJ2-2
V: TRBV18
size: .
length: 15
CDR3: CASSLLDRNTGELFF
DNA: TGTGCCAGCTCACTACTCGACAGGAACACCGGGGAGCTGTTTTTT

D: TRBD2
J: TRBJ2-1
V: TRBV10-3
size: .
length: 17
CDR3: CAISEKIAGGPNDEQFF
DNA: TGTGCCATCAGTGAAAAGATAGCGGGAGGGCCTAACGATGAGCAGTTCTTC

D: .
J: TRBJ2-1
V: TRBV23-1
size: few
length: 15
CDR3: CASSPSGASYNEQFF
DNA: TGCGCCAGCAGCCCCAGCGGTGCCTCCTACAATGAGCAGTTCTTC

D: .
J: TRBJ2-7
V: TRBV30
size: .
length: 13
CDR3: CAWSVTTGREQYF
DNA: TGTGCCTGGAGTGTAACCACAGGACGTGAGCAGTACTTC

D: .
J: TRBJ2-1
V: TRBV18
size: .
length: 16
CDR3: CASSHRQGREGNEQFF
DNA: TGTGCCAGCTCGCACCGTCAGGGGCGCGAAGGTAATGAGCAGTTCTTC

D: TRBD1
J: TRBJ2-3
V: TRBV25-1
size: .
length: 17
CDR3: CASSGEVWDRHTDTQYF
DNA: TGTGCCAGCAGTGGGGAAGTCTGGGACAGACACACAGATACGCAGTATTTT

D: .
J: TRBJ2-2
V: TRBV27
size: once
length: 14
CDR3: CASSLSARAGELFF
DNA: TGTGCCAGCAGTTTATCGGCCAGGGCCGGGGAGCTGTTTTTT

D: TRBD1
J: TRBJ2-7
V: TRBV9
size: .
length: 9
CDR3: CATRQGLYF
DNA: TGTGCCACCAGACAGGGCCTGTACTTC

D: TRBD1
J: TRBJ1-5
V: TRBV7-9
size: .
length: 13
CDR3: CASSQQGRQPQHF
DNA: TGTGCCAGCAGTCAACAGGGGAGACAGCCCCAGCATTTT

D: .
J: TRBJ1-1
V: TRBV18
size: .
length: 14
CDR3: CASSKRPGYTEAFF
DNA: TGTGCCAGCTCAAAACGGCCGGGGTACACTGAAGCTTTCTTT

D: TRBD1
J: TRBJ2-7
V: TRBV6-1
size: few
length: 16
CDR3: CASSEARQGAFYEQYF
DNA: TGTGCCAGCAGTGAAGCGAGACAGGGGGCGTTCTACGAGCAGTACTTC

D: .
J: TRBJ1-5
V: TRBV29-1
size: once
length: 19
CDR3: CSVAHAGDHSINSNQPQHF
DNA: TGCAGCGTTGCTCATGCAGGGGACCACTCAATTAATAGCAATCAGCCCCAGCATTTT

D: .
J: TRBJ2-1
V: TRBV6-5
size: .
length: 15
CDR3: CASSYSLAQLGEQFF
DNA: TGTGCCAGCAGTTACTCCTTGGCCCAGCTAGGTGAGCAGTTCTTC

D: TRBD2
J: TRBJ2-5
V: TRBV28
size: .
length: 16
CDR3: CASSFRGGGPGETQYF
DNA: TGTGCCAGCAGTTTTCGCGGGGGAGGGCCGGGAGAGACCCAGTACTTC

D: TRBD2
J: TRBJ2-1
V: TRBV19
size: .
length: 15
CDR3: CASSIAAGGPNEQFF
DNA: TGTGCCAGTAGTATAGCAGCGGGAGGGCCAAATGAGCAGTTCTTC

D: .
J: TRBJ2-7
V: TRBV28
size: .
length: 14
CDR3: CASRGGQGRYEQYF
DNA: TGTGCCAGCAGGGGGGGGCAGGGCCGATACGAGCAGTACTTC

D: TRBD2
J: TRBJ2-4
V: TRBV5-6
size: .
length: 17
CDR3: CASSLEASGRGKNIQYF
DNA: TGTGCCAGCAGCTTGGAGGCCAGCGGGAGGGGGAAAAACATTCAGTACTTC

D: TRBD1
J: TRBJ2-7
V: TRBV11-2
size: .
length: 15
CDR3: CASSLVGTGIGEQYF
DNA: TGTGCCAGCAGCTTAGTCGGGACAGGGATCGGCGAGCAGTACTTC

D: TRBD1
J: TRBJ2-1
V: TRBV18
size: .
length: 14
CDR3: CASSPRDRYNEQFF
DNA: TGTGCCAGCTCACCCCGGGACAGATACAATGAGCAGTTCTTC

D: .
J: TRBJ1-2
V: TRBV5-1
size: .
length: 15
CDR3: CASSSAGGLSYGYTF
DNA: TGCGCCAGCAGCTCCGCGGGGGGACTATCCTATGGCTACACCTTC

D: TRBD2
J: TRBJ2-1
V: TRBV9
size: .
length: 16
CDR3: CASSAGLAGRVIEQFF
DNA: TGTGCCAGCAGCGCCGGACTAGCGGGGAGGGTTATTGAGCAGTTCTTC

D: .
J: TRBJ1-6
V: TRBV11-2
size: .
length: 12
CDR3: CASSFSYSPLHF
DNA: TGTGCCAGCAGCTTCAGTTATTCACCCCTCCACTTT

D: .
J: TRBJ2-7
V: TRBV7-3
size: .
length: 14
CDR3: CASSFGAGGYEQYF
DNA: TGTGCCAGCAGCTTTGGGGCAGGCGGATACGAGCAGTACTTC

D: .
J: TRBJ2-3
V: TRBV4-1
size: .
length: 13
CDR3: CASSQVAGDTQYF
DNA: TGCGCCAGCAGCCAAGTTGCGGGAGATACGCAGTATTTT

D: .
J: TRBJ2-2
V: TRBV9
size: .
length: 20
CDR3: CASSVVAGERHPRDTGELFF
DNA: TGTGCCAGCAGCGTAGTTGCCGGGGAGCGGCACCCGCGGGACACCGGGGAGCTGTTTTTT

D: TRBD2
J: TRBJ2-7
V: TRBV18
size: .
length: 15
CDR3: CASSSGLAGGYEQYF
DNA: TGTGCCAGCTCATCGGGACTAGCGGGAGGGTACGAGCAGTACTTC

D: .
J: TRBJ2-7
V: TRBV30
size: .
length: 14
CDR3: CAWSVYTGDYEQYF
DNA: TGTGCCTGGAGTGTATACACAGGCGACTACGAGCAGTACTTC

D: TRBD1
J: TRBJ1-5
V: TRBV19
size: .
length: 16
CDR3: CASSIQRQGARQPQHF
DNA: TGTGCCAGTAGTATCCAACGACAGGGGGCCCGTCAGCCCCAGCATTTT

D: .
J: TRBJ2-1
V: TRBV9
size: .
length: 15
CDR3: CASSAQVLAGNEQFF
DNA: TGTGCCAGCAGCGCCCAAGTCCTAGCCGGCAATGAGCAGTTCTTC

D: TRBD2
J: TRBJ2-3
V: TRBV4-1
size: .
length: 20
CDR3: CASSHHSGRAQFQDSRAQYF
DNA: TGCGCCAGCAGCCACCATAGCGGGAGGGCCCAATTTCAAGATTCCCGGGCGCAGTATTTT

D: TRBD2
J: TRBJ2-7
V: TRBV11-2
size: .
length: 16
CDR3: CASSSLAGGPLYEQYF
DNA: TGTGCCAGCAGCTCTCTAGCGGGAGGGCCGCTCTACGAGCAGTACTTC

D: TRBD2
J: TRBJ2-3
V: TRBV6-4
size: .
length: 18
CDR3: CASSDSGTSAKRSDTQYF
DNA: TGTGCCAGCAGTGACTCTGGGACTAGCGCCAAGCGTTCAGATACGCAGTATTTT

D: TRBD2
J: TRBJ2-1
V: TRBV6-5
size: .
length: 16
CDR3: CASSFSGTISYNEQFF
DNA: TGTGCCAGCAGTTTTAGCGGGACGATCTCCTACAATGAGCAGTTCTTC

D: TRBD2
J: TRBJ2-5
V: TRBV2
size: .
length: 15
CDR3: CASSTSGRPQETQYF
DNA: TGTGCCAGCAGTACTAGCGGGAGGCCTCAAGAGACCCAGTACTTC

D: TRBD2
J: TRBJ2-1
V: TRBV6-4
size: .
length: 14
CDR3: CASTPSGRANEQFF
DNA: TGTGCCAGCACCCCTAGCGGGAGGGCGAATGAGCAGTTCTTC

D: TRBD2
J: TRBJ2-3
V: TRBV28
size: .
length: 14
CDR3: CASSFSGNTDTQYF
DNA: TGTGCCAGCAGTTTTAGCGGGAACACAGATACGCAGTATTTT

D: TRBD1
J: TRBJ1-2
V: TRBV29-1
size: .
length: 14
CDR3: CSTPGTGRNYGYTF
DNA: TGCAGCACCCCCGGGACAGGAAGAAACTATGGCTACACCTTC

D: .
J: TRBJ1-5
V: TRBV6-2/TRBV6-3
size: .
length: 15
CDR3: CASSVVAGWNQPQHF
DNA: TGTGCCAGCAGTGTTGTGGCAGGGTGGAATCAGCCCCAGCATTTT

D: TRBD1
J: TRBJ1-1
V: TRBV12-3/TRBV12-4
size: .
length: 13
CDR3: CASRTGGNTEAFF
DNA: TGTGCCAGCAGGACAGGGGGGAACACTGAAGCTTTCTTT

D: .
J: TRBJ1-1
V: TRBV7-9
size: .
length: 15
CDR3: CASSNPSSPGAEAFF
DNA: TGTGCCAGCAGCAATCCATCGAGTCCAGGCGCTGAAGCTTTCTTT

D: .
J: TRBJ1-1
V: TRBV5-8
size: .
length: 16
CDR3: CASSSGLTPVNTEAFF
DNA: TGTGCCAGCAGTTCCGGACTGACTCCCGTCAACACTGAAGCTTTCTTT

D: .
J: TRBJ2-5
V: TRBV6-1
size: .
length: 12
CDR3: CASSEAWATQYF
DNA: TGTGCCAGCAGTGAAGCTTGGGCCACCCAGTACTTC

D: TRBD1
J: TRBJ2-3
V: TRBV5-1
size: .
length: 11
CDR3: CASSPDRGRDF
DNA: TGCGCCAGCAGCCCGGACAGGGGTAGGGATTTT